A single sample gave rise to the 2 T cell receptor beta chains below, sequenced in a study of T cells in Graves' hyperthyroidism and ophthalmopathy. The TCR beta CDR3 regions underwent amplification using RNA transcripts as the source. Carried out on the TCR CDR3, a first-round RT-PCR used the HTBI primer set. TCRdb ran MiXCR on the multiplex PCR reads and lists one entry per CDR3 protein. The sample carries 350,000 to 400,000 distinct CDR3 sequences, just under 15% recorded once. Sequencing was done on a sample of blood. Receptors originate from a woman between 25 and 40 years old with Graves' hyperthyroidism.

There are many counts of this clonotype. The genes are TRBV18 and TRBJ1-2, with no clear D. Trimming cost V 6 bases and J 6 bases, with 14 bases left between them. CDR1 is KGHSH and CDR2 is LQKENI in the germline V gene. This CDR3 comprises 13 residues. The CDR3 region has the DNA TGTGCCAGCTCGAACTCCCGGATGGATGGCTACACCTTC. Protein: CASSNSRMDGYTF.

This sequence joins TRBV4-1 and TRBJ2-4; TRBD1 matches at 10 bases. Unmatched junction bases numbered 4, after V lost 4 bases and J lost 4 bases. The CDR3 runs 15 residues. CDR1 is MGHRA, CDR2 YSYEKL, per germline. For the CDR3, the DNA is TGCGCCAGCAGCCGGGGGACAGGGGTTAAAAACATTCAGTACTTC. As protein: CASSRGTGVKNIQYF.